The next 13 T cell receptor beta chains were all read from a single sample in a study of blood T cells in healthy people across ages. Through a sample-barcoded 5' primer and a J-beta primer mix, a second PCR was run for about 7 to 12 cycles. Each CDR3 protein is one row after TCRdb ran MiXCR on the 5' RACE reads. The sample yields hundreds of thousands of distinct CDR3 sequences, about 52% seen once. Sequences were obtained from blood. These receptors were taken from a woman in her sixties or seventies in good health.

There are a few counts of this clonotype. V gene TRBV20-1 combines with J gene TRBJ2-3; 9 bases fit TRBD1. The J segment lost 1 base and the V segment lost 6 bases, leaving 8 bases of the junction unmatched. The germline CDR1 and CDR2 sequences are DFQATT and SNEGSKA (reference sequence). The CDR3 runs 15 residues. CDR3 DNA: TGCAGTGCCGCCGGGACAGGGCTCGGCACAGATACGCAGTATTTT. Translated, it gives CSAAGTGLGTDTQYF.

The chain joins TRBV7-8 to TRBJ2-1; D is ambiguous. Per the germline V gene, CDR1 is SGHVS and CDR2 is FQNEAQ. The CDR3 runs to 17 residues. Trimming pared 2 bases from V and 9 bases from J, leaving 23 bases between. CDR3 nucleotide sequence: TGTGCCAGCAGCTTATTTAACCCCAGGACCTTCATTTCTGAGCAGTTCTTC. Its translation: CASSLFNPRTFISEQFF. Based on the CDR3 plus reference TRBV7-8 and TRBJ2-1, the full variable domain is GAGVSQSPRYKVAKRGQDVALRCDPISGHVSLFWYQQALGQGPEFLTYFQNEAQLDKSGLPSDRFFAERPEGSVSTLKIQRTQQEDSAVYLCASSLFNPRTFISEQFFGPGTRLTVL.

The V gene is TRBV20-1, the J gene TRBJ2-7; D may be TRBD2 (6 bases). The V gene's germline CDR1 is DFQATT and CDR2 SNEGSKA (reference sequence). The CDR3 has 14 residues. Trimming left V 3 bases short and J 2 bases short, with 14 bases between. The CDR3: CSASWVAGTYEQYF. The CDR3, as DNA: TGCAGTGCTAGCTGGGTGGCGGGAACCTACGAGCAGTACTTC.

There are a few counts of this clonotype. The CDR3, as DNA: TGTGCCATCAGTGAGACGACAGGAAAGAAAACCTACGAGCAGTACTTC. Amino acids: CAISETTGKKTYEQYF. This chain connects TRBV10-3 to TRBJ2-7, with D maybe TRBD1 (6 bases). CDR3 length: 16 residues. With 2 bases removed from V and 2 bases from J, the gap between germline ends came to 16 bases. CDR1 is ENHRY and CDR2 is SYGVKD in the germline V gene.

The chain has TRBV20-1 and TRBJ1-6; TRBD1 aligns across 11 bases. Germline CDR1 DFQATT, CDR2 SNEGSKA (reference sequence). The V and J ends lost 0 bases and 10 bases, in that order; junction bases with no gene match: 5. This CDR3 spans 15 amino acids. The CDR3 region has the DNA TGCAGTGCTAGAGAAGGGACAGGGGGGTGGTCACCCCTCCACTTT. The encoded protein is CSAREGTGGWSPLHF.

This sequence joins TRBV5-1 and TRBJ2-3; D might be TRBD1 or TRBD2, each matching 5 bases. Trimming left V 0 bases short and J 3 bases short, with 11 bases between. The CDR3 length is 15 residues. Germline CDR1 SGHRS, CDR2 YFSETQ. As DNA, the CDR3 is TGCGCCAGCAGCTTGGGAGGGGTCGCAACAGATACGCAGTATTTT. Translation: CASSLGGVATDTQYF.

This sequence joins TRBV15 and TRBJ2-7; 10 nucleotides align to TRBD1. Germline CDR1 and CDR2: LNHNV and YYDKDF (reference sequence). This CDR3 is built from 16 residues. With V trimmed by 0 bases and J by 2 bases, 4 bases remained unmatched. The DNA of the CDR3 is TGTGCCACCAGCAGAGATCTAGGGACAGGGGCCTACGAGCAGTACTTC. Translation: CATSRDLGTGAYEQYF.

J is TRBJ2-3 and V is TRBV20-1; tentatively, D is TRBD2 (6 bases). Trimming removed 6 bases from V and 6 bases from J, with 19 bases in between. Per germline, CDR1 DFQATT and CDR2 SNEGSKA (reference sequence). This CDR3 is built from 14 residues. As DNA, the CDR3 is TGCAGTGCCAGCCAACCACTAGGAGGGGATACGCAGTATTTT. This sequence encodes CSASQPLGGDTQYF.

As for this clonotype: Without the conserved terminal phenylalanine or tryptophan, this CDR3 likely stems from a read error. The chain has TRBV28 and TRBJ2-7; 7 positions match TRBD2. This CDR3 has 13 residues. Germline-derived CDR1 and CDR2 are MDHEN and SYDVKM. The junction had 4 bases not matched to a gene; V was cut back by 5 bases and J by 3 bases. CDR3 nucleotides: TGTGCCAGCAGTGGGGGGGGTGACTACGAGCAGTACCTC. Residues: CASSGGGDYEQYL.

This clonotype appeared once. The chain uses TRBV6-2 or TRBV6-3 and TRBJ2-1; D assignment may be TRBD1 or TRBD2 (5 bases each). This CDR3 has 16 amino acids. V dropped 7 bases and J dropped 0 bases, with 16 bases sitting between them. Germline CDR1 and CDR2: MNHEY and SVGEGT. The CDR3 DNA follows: TGTGCCAGCACCGCCTGGGGACCGAGCTCCTACAATGAGCAGTTCTTC. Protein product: CASTAWGPSSYNEQFF.

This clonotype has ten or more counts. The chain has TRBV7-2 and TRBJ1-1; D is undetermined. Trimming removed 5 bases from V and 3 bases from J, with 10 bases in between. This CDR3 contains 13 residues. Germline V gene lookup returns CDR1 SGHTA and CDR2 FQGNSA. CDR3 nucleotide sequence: TGTGCCAGCAGCCTTAACCGGGACACTGAAGCTTTCTTT. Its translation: CASSLNRDTEAFF.

The CDR3 region is CASSPLAGRDTQYF. Here the CDR3 DNA reads TGCGCCAGCTCTCCACTGGCGGGGAGGGATACGCAGTATTTT. The rearrangement links TRBV5-1 to TRBJ2-3; D is perhaps TRBD2 (6 bases). The germline V gene has CDR1 SGHRS and CDR2 YFSETQ. The CDR3 is 14 amino acids. V was pared by 7 bases and J by 6 bases, with 18 bases between.

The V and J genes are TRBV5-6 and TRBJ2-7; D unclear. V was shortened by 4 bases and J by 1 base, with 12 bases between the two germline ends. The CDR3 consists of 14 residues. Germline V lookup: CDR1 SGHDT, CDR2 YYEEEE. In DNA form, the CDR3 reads TGTGCCAGCAGCCTTGTGGGTCTATCCTACGAGCAGTACTTC. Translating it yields CASSLVGLSYEQYF.